The present T cell receptor (beta chain) was sequenced within a study of metastatic and nonmetastatic thyroid tumors. The wider study: The comparison covered peripheral blood and tumor or nodule tissue in malignant and benign thyroid patients.

Study-wide results and limits: Versus benign nodules, malignant thyroid tumors reportedly had significantly higher TCR beta diversity, in blood and tumor.

About this clone: Its cognate antigen is unknown.

TCRdb re-called the PCR reads via MiXCR. The table lists 10,000 to 15,000 clones, 20% to 25% of them singletons. Thyroid surgery was performed in patients who had received no treatment beforehand. Germline V CDR1 and CDR2: SGHRS, YFSETQ. V lost 4 bases to trimming and J lost 7 bases; unmatched junction nucleotides: 10. The CDR3 runs to 15 residues. The V and J genes are TRBV5-1 and TRBJ1-1; 10 bases are a match to TRBD1. The sequencing sample was made of blood. This sequence originates from a female donor with papillary thyroid cancer or a benign thyroid nodule (not recorded which). Some clones in this sample may be carry-over from other donors' samples. The CDR3 sequence is CASSATATGGNEAFF. The DNA for the CDR3 is TGCGCCAGCAGCGCGACCGCGACAGGGGGCAATGAAGCTTTCTTT.